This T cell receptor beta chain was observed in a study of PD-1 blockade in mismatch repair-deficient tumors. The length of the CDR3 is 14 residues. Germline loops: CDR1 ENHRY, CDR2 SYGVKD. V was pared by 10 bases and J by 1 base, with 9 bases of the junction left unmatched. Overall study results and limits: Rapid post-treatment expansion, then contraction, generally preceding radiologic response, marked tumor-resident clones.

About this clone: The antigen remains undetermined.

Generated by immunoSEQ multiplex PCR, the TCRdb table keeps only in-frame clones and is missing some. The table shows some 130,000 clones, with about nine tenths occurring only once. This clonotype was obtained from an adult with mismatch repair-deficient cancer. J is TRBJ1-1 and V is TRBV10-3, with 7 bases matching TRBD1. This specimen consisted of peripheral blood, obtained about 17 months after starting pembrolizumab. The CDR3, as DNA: TGTGCCACCAGACAGGGTACAAAGAACACTGAAGCTTTCTTT. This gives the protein CATRQGTKNTEAFF.